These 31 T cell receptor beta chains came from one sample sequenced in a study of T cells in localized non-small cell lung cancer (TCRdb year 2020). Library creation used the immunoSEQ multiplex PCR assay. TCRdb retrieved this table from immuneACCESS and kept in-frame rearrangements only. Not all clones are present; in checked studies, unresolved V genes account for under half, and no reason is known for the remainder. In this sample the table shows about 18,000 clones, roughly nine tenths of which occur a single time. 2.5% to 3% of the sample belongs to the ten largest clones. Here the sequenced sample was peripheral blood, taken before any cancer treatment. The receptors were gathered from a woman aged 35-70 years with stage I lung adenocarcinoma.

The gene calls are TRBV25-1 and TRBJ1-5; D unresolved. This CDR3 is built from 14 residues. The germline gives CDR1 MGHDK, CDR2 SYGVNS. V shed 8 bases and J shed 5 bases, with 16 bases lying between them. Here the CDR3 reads CASGPGGGDQPQHF. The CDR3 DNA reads TGTGCCAGCGGACCAGGAGGAGGTGATCAGCCCCAGCATTTT. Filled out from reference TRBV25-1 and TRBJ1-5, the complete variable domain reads EADIYQTPRYLVIGTGKKITLECSQTMGHDKMYWYQQDPGMELHLIHYSYGVNSTEKGDLSSESTVSRIRTEHFPLTLESARPSHTSQYLCASGPGGGDQPQHFGDGTRLSIL.

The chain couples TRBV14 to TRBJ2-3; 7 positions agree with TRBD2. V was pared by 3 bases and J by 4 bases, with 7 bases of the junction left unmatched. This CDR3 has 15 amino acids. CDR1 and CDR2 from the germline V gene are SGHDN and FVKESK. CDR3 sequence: CASSQGLPNADTQYF. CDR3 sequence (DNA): TGTGCCAGCAGCCAGGGACTACCCAATGCAGATACGCAGTATTTT.

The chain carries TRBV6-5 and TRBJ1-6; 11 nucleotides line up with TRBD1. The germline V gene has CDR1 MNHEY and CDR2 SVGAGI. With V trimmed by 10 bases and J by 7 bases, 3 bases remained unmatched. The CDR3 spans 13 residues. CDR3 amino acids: CATGTGGNSPLHF. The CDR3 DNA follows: TGTGCCACCGGGACAGGGGGGAATTCACCCCTCCACTTT.

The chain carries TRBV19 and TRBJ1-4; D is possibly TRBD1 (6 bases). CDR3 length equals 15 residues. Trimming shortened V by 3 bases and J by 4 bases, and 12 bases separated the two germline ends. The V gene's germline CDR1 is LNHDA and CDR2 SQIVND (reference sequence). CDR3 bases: TGTGCCAGTAGTATTCGGGGGCCCGGTAATGAAAAACTGTTTTTT. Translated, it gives CASSIRGPGNEKLFF. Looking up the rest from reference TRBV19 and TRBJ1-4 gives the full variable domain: DGGITQSPKYLFRKEGQNVTLSCEQNLNHDAMYWYRQDPGQGLRLIYYSQIVNDFQKGDIAEGYSVSREKKESFPLTVTSAQKNPTAFYLCASSIRGPGNEKLFFGSGTQLSVL.

CDR3 in DNA: TGTGCCAGCACTACCGGACAGGGTGGAGGTGTCGGGCAAGAGACCCAGTACTTC. Protein: CASTTGQGGGVGQETQYF. The V gene is TRBV27, the J gene TRBJ2-5, with 8 bases identical to TRBD1. The CDR3 covers 18 residues. Germline lookup yields CDR1 MNHEY and CDR2 SMNVEV (reference sequence). J lost 2 bases, V lost 7 bases, and 18 bases had no gene match.

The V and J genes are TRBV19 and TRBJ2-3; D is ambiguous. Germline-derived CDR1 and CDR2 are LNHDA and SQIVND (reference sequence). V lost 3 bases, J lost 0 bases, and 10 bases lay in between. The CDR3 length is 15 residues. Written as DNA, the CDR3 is TGTGCCAGTAGTATGGCCTCGACTAGCACAGATACGCAGTATTTT. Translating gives CASSMASTSTDTQYF.

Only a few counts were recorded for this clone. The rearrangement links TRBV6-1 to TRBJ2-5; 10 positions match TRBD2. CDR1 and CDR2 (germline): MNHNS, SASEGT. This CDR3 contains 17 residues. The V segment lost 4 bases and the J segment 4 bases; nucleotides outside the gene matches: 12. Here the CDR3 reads CASSAYPSGSRLETQYF. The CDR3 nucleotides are TGTGCCAGCAGTGCCTACCCTAGCGGGAGCAGGTTAGAGACCCAGTACTTC.

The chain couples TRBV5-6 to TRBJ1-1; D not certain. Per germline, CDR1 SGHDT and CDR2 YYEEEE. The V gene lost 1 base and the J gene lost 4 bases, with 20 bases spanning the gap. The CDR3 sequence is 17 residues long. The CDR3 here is CASSLPSLGGHPTEAFF. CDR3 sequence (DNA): TGTGCCAGCAGCTTGCCCTCACTTGGAGGTCACCCCACTGAAGCTTTCTTT.

The CDR3 is CSASRGTEAFF. Here the CDR3 DNA reads TGCAGTGCTAGTAGGGGGACTGAAGCTTTCTTT. The J gene is TRBJ1-1, the V gene TRBV20-1; D may be TRBD1 (6 bases). Germline V lookup: CDR1 DFQATT, CDR2 SNEGSKA (reference sequence). V gave up 3 bases and J gave up 5 bases, with 7 bases separating them. The CDR3 runs to 11 residues.

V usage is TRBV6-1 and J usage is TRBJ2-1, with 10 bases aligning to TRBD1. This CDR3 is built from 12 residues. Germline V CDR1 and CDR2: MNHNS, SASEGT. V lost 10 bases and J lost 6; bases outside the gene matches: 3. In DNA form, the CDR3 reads TGTGCCACTGGGACAGGGGTCAATGAGCAGTTCTTC. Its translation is CATGTGVNEQFF.

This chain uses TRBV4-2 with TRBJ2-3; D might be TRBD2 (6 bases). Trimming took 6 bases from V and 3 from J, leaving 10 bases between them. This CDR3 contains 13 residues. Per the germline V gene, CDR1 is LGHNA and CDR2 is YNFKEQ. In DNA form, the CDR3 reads TGTGCCAGCAGGCTAGCGCCGACAGATACGCAGTATTTT. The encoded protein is CASRLAPTDTQYF.

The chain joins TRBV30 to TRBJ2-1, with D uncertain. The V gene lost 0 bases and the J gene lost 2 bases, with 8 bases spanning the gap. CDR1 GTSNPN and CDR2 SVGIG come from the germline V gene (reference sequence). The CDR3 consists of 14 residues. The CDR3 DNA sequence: TGTGCCTGGAGTGTACGGGCAGCCTACAATGAGCAGTTCTTC. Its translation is CAWSVRAAYNEQFF.

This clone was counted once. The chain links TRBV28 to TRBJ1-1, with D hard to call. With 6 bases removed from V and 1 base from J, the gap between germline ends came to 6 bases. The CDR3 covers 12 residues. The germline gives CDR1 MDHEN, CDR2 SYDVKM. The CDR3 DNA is TGTGCCAGCAGCTTCGGGAACACTGAAGCTTTCTTT. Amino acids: CASSFGNTEAFF. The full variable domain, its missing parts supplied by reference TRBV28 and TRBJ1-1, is DVKVTQSSRYLVKRTGEKVFLECVQDMDHENMFWYRQDPGLGLRLIYFSYDVKMKEKGDIPEGYSVSREKKERFSLILESASTNQTSMYLCASSFGNTEAFFGQGTRLTVV.

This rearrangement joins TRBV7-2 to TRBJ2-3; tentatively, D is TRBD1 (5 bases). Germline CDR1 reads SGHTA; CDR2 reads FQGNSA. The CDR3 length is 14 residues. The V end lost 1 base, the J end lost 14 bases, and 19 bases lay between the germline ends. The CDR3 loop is CASSLGGTLPGPYF. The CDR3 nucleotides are TGTGCCAGCAGCTTAGGGGGAACTCTCCCAGGGCCGTATTTT.

The CDR3 reads CASSFPGGTSGELFF. The CDR3 DNA sequence: TGTGCCAGCAGCTTCCCGGGGGGCACCAGCGGGGAGCTGTTTTTT. This chain links TRBV7-8 with TRBJ2-2; D is possibly TRBD2 (7 bases). Germline CDR1 reads SGHVS; CDR2 reads FQNEAQ. The V end was cut by 3 bases, the J end by 7 bases, with 15 bases between. This CDR3 is 15 amino acids long.

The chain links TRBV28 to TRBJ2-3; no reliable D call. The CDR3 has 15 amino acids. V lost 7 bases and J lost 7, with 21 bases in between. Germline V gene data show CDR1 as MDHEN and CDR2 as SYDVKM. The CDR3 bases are TGTGCCAGCACCATCATCGGACCCGGGTCTAATACGCAGTATTTT. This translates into CASTIIGPGSNTQYF.

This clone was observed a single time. The CDR3: CASSRQGANTEAFF. Here the CDR3 DNA reads TGCGCCAGCAGCAGACAGGGGGCGAACACTGAAGCTTTCTTT. The chain couples TRBV5-1 to TRBJ1-1, with 10 bases matching TRBD1. The CDR3 spans 14 residues. The V gene's germline CDR1 is SGHRS and CDR2 YFSETQ. V shed 4 bases and J 1 base; nucleotides not matched to a gene: 1.

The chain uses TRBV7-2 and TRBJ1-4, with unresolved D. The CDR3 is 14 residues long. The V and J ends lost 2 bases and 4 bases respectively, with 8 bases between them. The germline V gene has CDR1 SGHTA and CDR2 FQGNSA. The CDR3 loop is CASSLRALNEKLFF. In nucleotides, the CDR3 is TGTGCCAGCAGCTTAAGGGCACTTAATGAAAAACTGTTTTTT.

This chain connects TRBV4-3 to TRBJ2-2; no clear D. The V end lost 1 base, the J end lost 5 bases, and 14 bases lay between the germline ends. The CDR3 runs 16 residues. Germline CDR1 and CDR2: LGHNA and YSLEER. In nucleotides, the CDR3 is TGCGCCAGCAGCCAAGGGACGGATGCTGAAACCGGGGAGCTGTTTTTT. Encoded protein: CASSQGTDAETGELFF.

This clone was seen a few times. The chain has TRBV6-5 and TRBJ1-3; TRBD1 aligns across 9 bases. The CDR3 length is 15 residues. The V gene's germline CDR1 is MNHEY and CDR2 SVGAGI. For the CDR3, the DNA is TGTGCTTCCCGGGGGACAGGGAGAATTGGAAACACCATATATTTT. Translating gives CASRGTGRIGNTIYF.

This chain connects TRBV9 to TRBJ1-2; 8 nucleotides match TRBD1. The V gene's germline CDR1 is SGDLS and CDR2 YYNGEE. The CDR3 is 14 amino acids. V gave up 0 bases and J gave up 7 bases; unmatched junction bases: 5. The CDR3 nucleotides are TGTGCCAGCAGCGTAGAGGCAGGGGGCAGTGGCTACACCTTC. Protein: CASSVEAGGSGYTF.

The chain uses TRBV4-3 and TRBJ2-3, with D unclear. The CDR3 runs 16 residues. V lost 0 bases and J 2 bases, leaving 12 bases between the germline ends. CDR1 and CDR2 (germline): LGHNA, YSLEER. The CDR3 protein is CASSQELGGFTDTQYF. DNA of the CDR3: TGCGCCAGCAGCCAAGAGCTAGGCGGATTCACAGATACGCAGTATTTT.

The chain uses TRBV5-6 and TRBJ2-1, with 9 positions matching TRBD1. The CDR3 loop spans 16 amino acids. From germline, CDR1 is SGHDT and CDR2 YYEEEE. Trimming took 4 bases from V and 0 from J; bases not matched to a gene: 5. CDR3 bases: TGTGCCAGCAGCGATGAGGGACAGGGCTCCTACAATGAGCAGTTCTTC. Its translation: CASSDEGQGSYNEQFF. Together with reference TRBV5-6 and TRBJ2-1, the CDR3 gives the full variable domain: DAGVTQSPTHLIKTRGQQVTLRCSPKSGHDTVSWYQQALGQGPQFIFQYYEEEERQRGNFPDRFSGHQFPNYSSELNVNALLLGDSALYLCASSDEGQGSYNEQFFGPGTRLTVL.

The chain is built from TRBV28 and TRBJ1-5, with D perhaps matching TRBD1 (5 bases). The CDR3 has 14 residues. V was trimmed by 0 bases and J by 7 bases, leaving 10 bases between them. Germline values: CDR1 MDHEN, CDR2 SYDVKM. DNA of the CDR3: TGTGCCAGCAGTTTATGGGGGGGAGGCCAGCCCCAGCATTTT. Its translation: CASSLWGGGQPQHF.

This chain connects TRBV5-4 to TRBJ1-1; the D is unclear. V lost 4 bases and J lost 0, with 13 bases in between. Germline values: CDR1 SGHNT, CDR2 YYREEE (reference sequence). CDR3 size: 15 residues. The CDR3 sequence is CASSPPPGLNTEAFF. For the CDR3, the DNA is TGTGCCAGCAGCCCCCCCCCAGGTTTGAACACTGAAGCTTTCTTT.

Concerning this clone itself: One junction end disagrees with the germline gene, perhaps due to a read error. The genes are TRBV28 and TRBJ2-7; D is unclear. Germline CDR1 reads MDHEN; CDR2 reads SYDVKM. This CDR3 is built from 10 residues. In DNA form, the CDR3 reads TGTGCCAGCAGTTCCTCCGAGCAGTACTTC. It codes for CASSSSEQYF.

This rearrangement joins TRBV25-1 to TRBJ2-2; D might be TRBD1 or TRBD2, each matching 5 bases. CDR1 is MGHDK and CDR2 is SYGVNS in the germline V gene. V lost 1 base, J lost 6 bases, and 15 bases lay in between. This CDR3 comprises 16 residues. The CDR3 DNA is TGTGCCAGCAGTGAATCTGTAGTTCGAGGGGCCGGGGAGCTGTTTTTT. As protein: CASSESVVRGAGELFF.

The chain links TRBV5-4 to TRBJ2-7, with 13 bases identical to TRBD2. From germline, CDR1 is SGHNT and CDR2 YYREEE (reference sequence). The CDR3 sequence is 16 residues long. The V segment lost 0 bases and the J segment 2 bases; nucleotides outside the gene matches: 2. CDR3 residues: CASSLGGTSGTYEQYF. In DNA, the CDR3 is TGTGCCAGCAGCTTGGGGGGGACTAGCGGGACCTACGAGCAGTACTTC.

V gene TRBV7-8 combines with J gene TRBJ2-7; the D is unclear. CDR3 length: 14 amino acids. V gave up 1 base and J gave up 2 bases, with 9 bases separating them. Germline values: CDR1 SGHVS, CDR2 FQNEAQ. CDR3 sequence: CASSLVRHPYEQYF. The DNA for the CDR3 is TGTGCCAGCAGCTTAGTACGACACCCCTACGAGCAGTACTTC.

Here the CDR3 reads CASSLEAGELFF. For the CDR3, the DNA is TGCGCCAGCAGCTTGGAGGCCGGGGAGCTGTTTTTT. The V gene is TRBV5-1, the J gene TRBJ2-2; the D is unclear. Trimming stripped 0 bases from V and 6 bases from J, with 3 bases between. The CDR3 totals 12 residues. The germline V gene encodes CDR1 SGHRS and CDR2 YFSETQ.

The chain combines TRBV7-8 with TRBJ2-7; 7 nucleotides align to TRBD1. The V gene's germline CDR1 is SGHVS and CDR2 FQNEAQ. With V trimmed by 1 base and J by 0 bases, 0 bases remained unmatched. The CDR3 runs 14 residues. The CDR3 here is CASSLGDSSYEQYF. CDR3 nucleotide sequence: TGTGCCAGCAGCTTAGGGGACAGCTCCTACGAGCAGTACTTC.